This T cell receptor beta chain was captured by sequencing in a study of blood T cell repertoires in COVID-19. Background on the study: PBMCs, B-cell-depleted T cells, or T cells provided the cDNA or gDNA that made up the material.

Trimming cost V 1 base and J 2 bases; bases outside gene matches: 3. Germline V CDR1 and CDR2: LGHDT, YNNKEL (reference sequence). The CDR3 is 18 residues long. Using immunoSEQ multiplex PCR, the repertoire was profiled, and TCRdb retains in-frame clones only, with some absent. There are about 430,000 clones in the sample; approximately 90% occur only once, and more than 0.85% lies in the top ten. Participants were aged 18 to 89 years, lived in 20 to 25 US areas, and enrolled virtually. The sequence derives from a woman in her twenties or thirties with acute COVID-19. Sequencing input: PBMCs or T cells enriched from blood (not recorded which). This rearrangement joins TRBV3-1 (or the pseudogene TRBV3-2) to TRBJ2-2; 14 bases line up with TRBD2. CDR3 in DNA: TGTGCCAGCAGCCAAGCGGGACTAGCGGGGGTAAACACCGGGGAGCTGTTTTTT. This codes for CASSQAGLAGVNTGELFF.